This T cell receptor beta chain was recovered during a study of T cell changes during pregnancy in multiple sclerosis. Assay: immunoSEQ multiplex PCR; the TCRdb copy retains only in-frame clones and omits some. The profile shows about 57,000 clones, around 93% of them singletons. CDR1 LNHDA and CDR2 SQIVND come from the germline V gene (reference sequence). J gave up 4 bases and V 9 bases, and 14 bases lay outside the gene matches. This CDR3 is built from 16 residues. The TCR originated in a female donor in good health, enrolled as a control in a pregnancy study. The rearrangement links TRBV19 to TRBJ2-7; 11 positions agree with TRBD1. The sequencing here drew on peripheral blood, taken after pregnancy. The CDR3 sequence: CASSATPGTGGYEQYF. CDR3 DNA sequence: TGTGCCAGCAGTGCGACGCCCGGGACAGGGGGGTACGAGCAGTACTTC.